The clone carrying this T cell receptor (beta chain) was picked up a small number of times. This entry comes from a study of blood T cell repertoires in COVID-19. Per the germline V gene, CDR1 is LGHDT and CDR2 is YNNKEL (reference sequence). The CDR3 extends over 15 amino acids. V lost 4 bases and J 5 bases, leaving 17 bases between the germline ends. The method was immunoSEQ multiplex PCR; TCRdb's version includes in-frame clones alone and lacks a portion of them. The sample consists of about 180,000 clones, 65% to 85% of them appearing once. The chain recombines TRBV3-1 (or the pseudogene TRBV3-2) with TRBJ1-2; tentatively, D is TRBD1 (5 bases). The clonotype was recovered from a woman between 35 and 50 years old with acute COVID-19. Material for sequencing was PBMCs or T cells enriched from blood (not recorded which). The CDR3 DNA follows: TGTGCCAGCAGCCCGTCCGATCAGGGTTGGTATGGCTACACCTTC. It is translated as CASSPSDQGWYGYTF.